This entry describes one T cell receptor (beta chain). V gave up 11 bases and J gave up 4 bases, with 15 bases separating them. The CDR3 consists of 12 residues. Germline V gene lookup returns CDR1 LNHDA and CDR2 SQIVND (reference sequence). The data derive from a study of cytomegalovirus exposure and HLA in healthy donors. In the PCR, 60 Vbeta and 13 Jbeta primers were used. Profiling relied on immunoSEQ multiplex PCR, and the TCRdb table lists in-frame clones only, not all of them. The sample lists about 90,000 clones, approximately 90% occurring once. The genes are TRBV19 and TRBJ2-7; D is unclear. This receptor was identified in a man aged 18 to 29 in good health and CMV-seronegative. Sequencing was performed on PBMCs. Here the CDR3 DNA reads TGTGCCTCAAAAACACCCTCTTACGAGCAGTACTTC. Protein sequence: CASKTPSYEQYF. The variable domain in full, with the rest retrieved from reference TRBV19 and TRBJ2-7, is DGGITQSPKYLFRKEGQNVTLSCEQNLNHDAMYWYRQDPGQGLRLIYYSQIVNDFQKGDIAEGYSVSREKKESFPLTVTSAQKNPTAFYLCASKTPSYEQYFGPGTRLTVT.